These 23 T cell receptor beta chains came from one sample sequenced in a study of CD8 T cells in ankylosing spondylitis. TCRdb re-called the 5' RACE reads through MiXCR, storing one row per CDR3 protein. The sample lists some 130,000 distinct CDR3 sequences; roughly 8.8% were seen once. The sequencing sample was made of blood, either unsorted or a sorted T cell fraction (not recorded which). Every receptor here comes from a male donor with ankylosing spondylitis or in good health (not recorded which).

This clonotype has ten or more counts. The rearrangement links TRBV5-1 to TRBJ1-3, with TRBD1 matching 10 bases. Germline V CDR1 and CDR2: SGHRS, YFSETQ. The V gene end was trimmed by 4 bases and the J gene end by 2 bases; junction bases not matched to a gene: 12. The CDR3 has 18 residues. The CDR3 is CASSPRPGTGVAGNTIYF. DNA for the CDR3: TGCGCCAGCAGCCCACGTCCCGGGACAGGGGTCGCTGGAAACACCATATATTTT.

There are a few counts of this clonotype. The chain uses TRBV5-1 and TRBJ2-1; no definite D call. The length of the CDR3 is 14 residues. CDR1 is SGHRS and CDR2 is YFSETQ in the germline V gene. V was pared by 0 bases and J by 2 bases, with 6 bases between. CDR3 residues: CASSLDSTYNEQFF. The CDR3 DNA is TGCGCCAGCAGCTTGGACAGTACCTACAATGAGCAGTTCTTC.

This clonotype has more than one count but fewer than ten. The chain combines TRBV20-1 with TRBJ2-1, with 13 positions matching TRBD2. CDR3 size: 19 residues. Germline CDR1 and CDR2: DFQATT and SNEGSKA (reference sequence). V trimming: 1 base; J trimming: 0 bases; junction bases outside the gene matches: 9. DNA of the CDR3: TGCAGTGCTAGAGCCGAGGGACTAGCGGGATTTAGCTCCTACAATGAGCAGTTCTTC. As protein: CSARAEGLAGFSSYNEQFF.

This clonotype came up many times. V usage is TRBV5-6 and J usage is TRBJ2-2, with a possible D match to TRBD1 (6 bases). In germline, CDR1 is SGHDT, CDR2 YYEEEE. The CDR3 is 15 amino acids. Trimming stripped 2 bases from V and 2 bases from J, with 10 bases between. CDR3 amino acids: CASSLGQRNTGELFF. The CDR3 region has the DNA TGTGCCAGCAGCTTAGGACAGAGAAACACCGGGGAGCTGTTTTTT.

A few counts support this clonotype. The chain is built from TRBV20-1 and TRBJ2-7; D gene ambiguous. The germline V gene has CDR1 DFQATT and CDR2 SNEGSKA (reference sequence). Trimming left V 6 bases short and J 9 bases short, with 24 bases between. The CDR3 is made up of 14 amino acids. CDR3 sequence reads: CSAGRSQSGLGQYF. The CDR3 DNA is TGCAGTGCCGGCCGGTCCCAGTCCGGTCTCGGGCAGTACTTC.

This clonotype has a count of ten or more. The chain employs TRBV7-2 and TRBJ2-3, with TRBD1 matching 8 bases. J gave up 7 bases and V 6 bases, and 9 bases lay outside the gene matches. CDR1 and CDR2 (germline): SGHTA, FQGNSA. The CDR3 has 14 residues. CDR3 protein: CASSSTGGPNTQYF. Here the CDR3 DNA reads TGTGCCAGCAGTTCAACAGGGGGGCCCAATACGCAGTATTTT.

At least ten counts were recorded for this clonotype. The chain joins TRBV21-1 to TRBJ2-7; the D call in the table, TRBD2, was not verified against the DNA. TRBV21-1 is a pseudogene locus. The CDR3 sequence is 19 residues long. DNA of the CDR3: TGTGCCAGCAGCAAAACCACTAAGACTAGCGGGAAGTGTGCTTACGAGCAGTACTTC. It translates to CASSKTTKTSGKCAYEQYF.

Turning to this clonotype: A much larger clone is a single base away; this may be a read error. The rearrangement links TRBV14 to TRBJ2-2; TRBD1 matches at 8 bases. Germline V gene sequence: CDR1 SGHDN, CDR2 FVKESK. CDR3 length: 16 amino acids. CDR3 protein: CASSQDHGQGIGELLF. For the CDR3, the DNA is TGTGCCAGCAGCCAAGATCACGGACAGGGAATCGGGGAGCTGCTTTTT.

The V and J genes are TRBV29-1 and TRBJ2-5; D call uncertain. Germline loops: CDR1 SQVTM, CDR2 ANQGSEA. Trimming removed 3 bases at V and 1 base at J, with 18 bases between. CDR3 length: 16 residues. The CDR3 reads CSVDFRAEKTQETQYF. The CDR3 DNA sequence: TGCAGCGTTGATTTTCGGGCAGAGAAAACCCAAGAGACCCAGTACTTC.

This clonotype showed up just a few times. This chain joins TRBV7-9 and TRBJ1-2; 8 bases are shared with TRBD1. With 5 bases clipped from V and 3 bases from J, the junction kept 11 bases outside the gene matches. CDR1 is SEHNR, CDR2 FQNEAQ, per germline (reference sequence). This CDR3 region has 16 residues. The CDR3 DNA sequence: TGTGCCAGCAGCAAACCGGGACAGGAGGCCGACTATGGCTACACCTTC. Translation gives CASSKPGQEADYGYTF.

This clonotype was counted ten times or more. This chain joins TRBV20-1 and TRBJ1-1, with 8 bases identical to TRBD1. This CDR3 region has 12 residues. The ends lost 5 bases at V and 5 bases at J; junction bases unmatched: 4. From germline, CDR1 is DFQATT and CDR2 SNEGSKA (reference sequence). CDR3 protein: CSALQGATEAFF. CDR3 DNA sequence: TGCAGTGCTCTTCAGGGGGCAACTGAAGCTTTCTTT.

The sample holds many counts of this clonotype. The chain couples TRBV4-3 to TRBJ2-1; tentative D call: TRBD2 (5 bases). The CDR3 consists of 15 residues. Trimming left V 2 bases short and J 7 bases short, with 15 bases between. Germline CDR1 reads LGHNA; CDR2 reads YSLEER. The CDR3 DNA reads TGCGCCAGCAGCCAATTGTGGGAGTCTTGGAATGAGCAGTTCTTC. Translation gives CASSQLWESWNEQFF.

This clonotype has at least ten counts. The chain employs TRBV12-3 or TRBV12-4 and TRBJ2-3; D not resolved. The CDR3 runs to 14 residues. V dropped 4 bases and J dropped 4 bases, with 12 bases sitting between them. For the CDR3, the DNA is TGTGCCAGCAGTTCCCGTTTACCACCAGATACGCAGTATTTT. It is translated as CASSSRLPPDTQYF.

This clonotype was detected many times. The V call is TRBV20-1, the J call TRBJ2-1; 9 nucleotides match TRBD2. V shed 5 bases and J 4 bases; nucleotides not matched to a gene: 9. There are 15 residues in the CDR3. CDR1 DFQATT and CDR2 SNEGSKA come from the germline V gene (reference sequence). The CDR3 nucleotides are TGCAGTGCTCTTCAAATAGCGGGAGCATACAATGAGCAGTTCTTC. Translated: CSALQIAGAYNEQFF.

This clonotype appeared many times. This chain uses TRBV20-1 with TRBJ2-1; 10 positions match TRBD1. This CDR3 has 14 amino acids. V gave up 4 bases and J gave up 8 bases; unmatched junction bases: 8. In germline, CDR1 is DFQATT, CDR2 SNEGSKA (reference sequence). CDR3 DNA: TGCAGTGCTAAAATTCGACAGGGGGCCTATGAGCAGTTCTTC. Protein product: CSAKIRQGAYEQFF.

This clonotype was detected ten times or more. The rearrangement joins TRBV29-1 to TRBJ2-3; 14 nucleotides match TRBD2. The germline gives CDR1 SQVTM, CDR2 ANQGSEA. V lost 3 bases to trimming and J lost 8 bases; unmatched junction nucleotides: 4. The CDR3 loop spans 14 amino acids. The CDR3 protein is CSVEGLAGVGTQYF. As DNA, the CDR3 is TGCAGCGTTGAGGGACTAGCGGGAGTTGGTACGCAGTATTTT.

This clonotype was seen at least ten times. J is TRBJ2-6 and V is TRBV20-1; D is unresolved. The CDR3 totals 13 residues. CDR1 DFQATT and CDR2 SNEGSKA come from the germline V gene (reference sequence). Trimming cost V 5 bases and J 2 bases, with 7 bases left between them. The CDR3, as DNA: TGCAGTGCTTCTCCTACTGGGGCCAACGTCCTGACTTTC. Translation gives CSASPTGANVLTF.

In this sample, this clonotype turned up a few times. V and J are TRBV7-2 and TRBJ2-7; TRBD1 aligns across 9 bases. Unmatched junction bases numbered 8, after V lost 4 bases and J lost 4 bases. Germline CDR1 SGHTA, CDR2 FQGNSA. The CDR3 is made up of 15 amino acids. This CDR3 reads CASSSINRGRYEQYF. The DNA for the CDR3 is TGTGCCAGCAGCTCAATAAACAGGGGGCGATACGAGCAGTACTTC.

This clonotype was recorded many times. The rearrangement links TRBV20-1 to TRBJ2-7; 9 positions match TRBD2. From germline, CDR1 is DFQATT and CDR2 SNEGSKA (reference sequence). The CDR3 extends over 13 amino acids. V gave up 5 bases and J gave up 5 bases; unmatched junction bases: 7. CDR3 amino acids: CSAPGTSFHEQYF. Here the CDR3 DNA reads TGCAGTGCTCCCGGGACTAGCTTCCACGAGCAGTACTTC.

A few counts support this clonotype. The chain is built from TRBV29-1 and TRBJ2-7; 7 bases align to TRBD1. After removal of 4 bases from V and 3 bases from J, the junction contained 9 bases not matched to a gene. In germline, CDR1 is SQVTM, CDR2 ANQGSEA. The CDR3 is made up of 14 amino acids. The CDR3 DNA reads as TGCAGCGTTGGGACAGGACAATGGGGCTACGAGCAGTACTTC. As protein: CSVGTGQWGYEQYF.

This clonotype was seen many times. The rearrangement joins TRBV10-3 to TRBJ1-1, with D unresolved. The V and J ends lost 3 bases and 10 bases respectively, with 18 bases between them. The CDR3 has 14 residues. Germline V gene data show CDR1 as ENHRY and CDR2 as SYGVKD. CDR3 in DNA: TGTGCCATCAGTGATTATCCCGAGCTTGAAGGAGCTTTCTTT. This codes for CAISDYPELEGAFF.

The table lists this clonotype with a few counts. The chain employs TRBV28 and TRBJ2-5, with D unresolved. Germline lookup yields CDR1 MDHEN and CDR2 SYDVKM. V dropped 2 bases and J dropped 0 bases, with 13 bases sitting between them. The CDR3 runs 16 residues. The CDR3 spells CASSLSTARYQETQYF. The CDR3 DNA follows: TGTGCCAGCAGTTTAAGTACAGCCCGGTACCAAGAGACCCAGTACTTC.

The gene calls are TRBV30 and TRBJ1-4; 7 bases line up with TRBD1. CDR3 length: 14 amino acids. The V gene's germline CDR1 is GTSNPN and CDR2 SVGIG (reference sequence). V lost 4 bases, J lost 0 bases, and 2 bases stayed unmatched. DNA of the CDR3: TGTGCCTGGACCCAGGGGGCAACTAATGAAAAACTGTTTTTT. As protein: CAWTQGATNEKLFF.